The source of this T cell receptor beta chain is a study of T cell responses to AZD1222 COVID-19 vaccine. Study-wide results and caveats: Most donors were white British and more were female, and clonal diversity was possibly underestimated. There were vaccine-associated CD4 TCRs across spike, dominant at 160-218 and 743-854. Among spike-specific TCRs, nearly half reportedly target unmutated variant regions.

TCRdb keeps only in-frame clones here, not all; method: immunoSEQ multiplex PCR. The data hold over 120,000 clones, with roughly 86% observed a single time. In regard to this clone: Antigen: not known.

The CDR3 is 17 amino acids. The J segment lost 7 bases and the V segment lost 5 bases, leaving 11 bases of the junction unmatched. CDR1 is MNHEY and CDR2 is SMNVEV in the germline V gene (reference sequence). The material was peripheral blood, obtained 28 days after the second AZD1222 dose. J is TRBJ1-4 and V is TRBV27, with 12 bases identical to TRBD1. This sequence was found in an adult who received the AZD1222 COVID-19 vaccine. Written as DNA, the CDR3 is TGTGCCAGCAGTCCGATGTTTGTGGGACAGGGGGCTGAAAAACTGTTTTTT. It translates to CASSPMFVGQGAEKLFF.